This TCR beta chain was captured by sequencing in a study of Graves' ophthalmopathy and Graves' hyperthyroidism. The study's findings and limits: Most thyroid-expanded clonotypes exceeding 0.001 frequency were also found in blood. Discriminating ophthalmopathy from stable hyperthyroidism, a 13-signature model attained a sensitivity of about 88% and a specificity of approximately 77%.

This clonotype showed up many times. Its antigen is still unknown. V was shortened by 7 bases and J by 5 bases, with 15 bases between the two germline ends. There are 13 residues in the CDR3. Germline assignment: CDR1 SQVTM and CDR2 ANQGSEA. Scientists amplified the TCR beta CDR3 regions from RNA transcripts. The library came from an HTBI-primed first-round RT-PCR and a second-round multiplex PCR. Using its own MiXCR run on the multiplex PCR reads, TCRdb lists one record per CDR3 protein. The sample shows around 1.1 million distinct CDR3 sequences, roughly 35% of them seen only once. The study excluded patients with other autoimmune diseases, uncontrolled infections, pregnancy or lactation.

Sequencing input: peripheral blood or thyroid tissue (not recorded which). V and J are TRBV29-1 and TRBJ1-5, with no clear D. This TCR derives from an adult man with Graves' hyperthyroidism. CDR3 region: CSGATGLDQPQHF. The CDR3 coding sequence is TGCAGCGGGGCCACTGGACTGGATCAGCCCCAGCATTTT. The entire variable domain, with the rest obtained from reference TRBV29-1 and TRBJ1-5, is as follows: SAVISQKPSRDICQRGTSLTIQCQVDSQVTMMFWYRQQPGQSLTLIATANQGSEATYESGFVIDKFPISRPNLTFSTLTVSNMSPEDSSIYLCSGATGLDQPQHFGDGTRLSIL.